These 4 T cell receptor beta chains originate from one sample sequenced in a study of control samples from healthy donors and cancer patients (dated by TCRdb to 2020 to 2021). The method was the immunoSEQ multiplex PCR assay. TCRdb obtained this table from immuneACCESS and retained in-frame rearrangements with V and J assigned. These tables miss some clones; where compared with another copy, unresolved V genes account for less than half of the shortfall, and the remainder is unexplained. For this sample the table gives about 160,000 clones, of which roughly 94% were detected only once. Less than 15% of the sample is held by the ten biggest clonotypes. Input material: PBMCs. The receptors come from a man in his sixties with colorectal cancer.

The DNA for the CDR3 is TGTGCCAGCAGTCGAACAGGGGCGGGAGAGACCCAGTACTTC. It translates to CASSRTGAGETQYF. The rearrangement uses TRBV27 and TRBJ2-5, with 7 positions matching TRBD1. J lost 4 bases, V lost 5 bases, and 7 bases had no gene match. Germline CDR1 MNHEY, CDR2 SMNVEV (reference sequence). CDR3 length: 14 amino acids.

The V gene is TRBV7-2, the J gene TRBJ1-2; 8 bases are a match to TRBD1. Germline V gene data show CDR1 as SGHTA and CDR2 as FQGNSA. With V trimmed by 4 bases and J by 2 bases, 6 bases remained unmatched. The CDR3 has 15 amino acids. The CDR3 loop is CASSYQGASNYGYTF. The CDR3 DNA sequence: TGTGCCAGCAGCTACCAGGGGGCGTCCAACTATGGCTACACCTTC.

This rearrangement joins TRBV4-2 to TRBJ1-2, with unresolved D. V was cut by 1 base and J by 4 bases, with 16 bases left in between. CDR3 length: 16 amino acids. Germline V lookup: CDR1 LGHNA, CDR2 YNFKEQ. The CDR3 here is CASSQVSIDAPYGYTF. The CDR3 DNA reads TGTGCCAGCAGCCAAGTATCCATTGACGCGCCCTATGGCTACACCTTC.

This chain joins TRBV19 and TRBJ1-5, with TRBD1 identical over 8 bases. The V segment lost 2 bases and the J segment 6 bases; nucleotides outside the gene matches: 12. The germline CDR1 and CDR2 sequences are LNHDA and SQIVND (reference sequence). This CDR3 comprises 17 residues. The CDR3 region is CASSIPPGQGSSQPQHF. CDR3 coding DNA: TGTGCCAGTAGTATACCCCCCGGACAGGGAAGTAGTCAGCCCCAGCATTTT.